These 29 T cell receptor beta chains were sequenced from one sample in a study of T cells in Graves' hyperthyroidism and ophthalmopathy. Authors of the study amplified TCR beta CDR3 regions from RNA transcripts. Initially, a first-round RT-PCR of the TCR CDR3 employed the HTBI primer set. TCRdb recomputed calls from the multiplex PCR reads with MiXCR, one row per CDR3 protein. The top ten hold around a sixth of the sample, which has around 340,000 distinct CDR3 sequences, 15% to 20% seen once. Sequencing input: blood. These TCRs come from a woman between 40 and 50 years old with Graves' ophthalmopathy.

The chain employs TRBV15 and TRBJ1-1; 8 bases agree with TRBD1. The CDR3 has 14 amino acids. Germline values: CDR1 LNHNV, CDR2 YYDKDF (reference sequence). The J segment lost 1 base and the V segment lost 4 bases, leaving 2 bases of the junction unmatched. The CDR3 DNA reads as TGTGCCACCAGCAAGGACAGGGAGAACACTGAAGCTTTCTTT. This sequence encodes CATSKDRENTEAFF.

This clonotype has ten or more counts. The CDR3 nucleotides are TGTGCCACCAGTGCGACAGGAATGAACACTGAAGCTTTCTTT. Translating it yields CATSATGMNTEAFF. This chain links TRBV24-1 with TRBJ1-1; possible D gene TRBD1, 6 bases. Trimming took 5 bases from V and 0 from J, leaving 9 bases between them. CDR1 is KGHDR, CDR2 SFDVKD, per germline. The CDR3 is 14 amino acids.

This clonotype was counted at least ten times. Given a much more abundant clone one base away, this may be a read error. The chain carries TRBV19 and TRBJ1-1, with a tentative D call TRBD1 (6 bases). The CDR3 extends over 12 amino acids. Looked up from germline, CDR1 is LNHDA and CDR2 is SQIVND (reference sequence). This CDR3 reads CATVDRNTEASF. CDR3 nucleotides: TGTGCCACCGTCGACAGGAACACTGAAGCTTCCTTT.

Comment on this clonotype: One base away lies a much larger clone, so this may be a sequencing read error. The V call is TRBV6-1, the J call TRBJ2-5, with D perhaps TRBD1 (6 bases). Trimming took off 8 bases at V and 5 bases at J, with 18 bases between the two ends. The CDR3 runs 14 residues. Germline V gene lookup returns CDR1 MNHNS and CDR2 SASEGT. Written as DNA, the CDR3 is TGTGCCAGCGGCCTTCAGGGGTTGGGGGAGACCCAGTACTTC. Its translation is CASGLQGLGETQYF.

This clonotype was recorded at least ten times. V and J are TRBV12-3 or TRBV12-4 and TRBJ2-2, with 9 bases identical to TRBD2. Trimming cost V 6 bases and J 5 bases; bases outside gene matches: 10. The CDR3 extends over 16 amino acids. The CDR3 DNA reads as TGTGCCAGCAGCCCATTGCCAGCGGGAGGAACCGGGGAGCTGTTTTTT. It codes for CASSPLPAGGTGELFF.

This clonotype came up a few times. The V gene is TRBV5-8, the J gene TRBJ2-7; TRBD2 agrees at 12 bases. Germline CDR1 and CDR2: SGHTS and YDEGEE. V dropped 3 bases and J dropped 5; count of bases not matched to a gene: 6. This CDR3 contains 15 residues. The CDR3 is CASSSLAGGGNEQYF. The DNA of the CDR3 is TGTGCCAGCAGCTCACTAGCGGGAGGCGGGAACGAGCAGTACTTC.

This clonotype was picked up many times. A much larger clonotype is one base distant, so this may be a read error. The chain employs TRBV6-2 or TRBV6-3 and TRBJ2-7; D is unclear. This CDR3 has 15 amino acids. Germline V gives CDR1 MNHEY, CDR2 SVGEGT. CDR3 in DNA: TGTGCCAGCAGTTCCCCACACGCGAGCTCCTACGAGCAGTGCTTC. Translated: CASSSPHASSYEQCF.

This clonotype has ten or more counts. The J gene is TRBJ2-7, the V gene TRBV20-1, with D tentatively TRBD2 (5 bases). The ends were cut back, 1 base at V and 4 bases at J, with 14 bases in the middle. This CDR3 contains 14 residues. CDR1 and CDR2 from the germline V gene are DFQATT and SNEGSKA (reference sequence). The CDR3 DNA is TGCAGTGCTAGAGCTCGGACTGGGATGTACGAGCAGTACTTC. This sequence encodes CSARARTGMYEQYF.

The chain's CDR3 is CASSPTGLAGFETQYF. CDR3 nucleotides: TGCGCCAGCAGCCCCACTGGACTAGCGGGATTTGAGACCCAGTACTTC. V usage is TRBV5-1 and J usage is TRBJ2-5; 12 bases align to TRBD2. Germline assignment: CDR1 SGHRS and CDR2 YFSETQ. V lost 4 bases to trimming and J lost 5 bases; unmatched junction nucleotides: 9. The CDR3 runs 16 residues. The full variable domain, its missing parts supplied by reference TRBV5-1 and TRBJ2-5, is KAGVTQTPRYLIKTRGQQVTLSCSPISGHRSVSWYQQTPGQGLQFLFEYFSETQRNKGNFPGRFSGRQFSNSRSEMNVSTLELGDSALYLCASSPTGLAGFETQYFGPGTRLLVL.

Many counts were recorded for this clonotype. The chain uses TRBV2 and TRBJ1-1, with no clear D. This CDR3 has 13 amino acids. V was clipped by 8 bases and J by 0 bases, with 10 bases between them. Germline V gene data show CDR1 as SNHLY and CDR2 as FYNNEI. In DNA, the CDR3 is TGTGCCAGCCTACGGGTGCTGAACACTGAAGCTTTCTTT. Its protein is CASLRVLNTEAFF.

Of note for this clonotype: With a much larger clone just one base away, this may be a read error. The V and J genes are TRBV29-1 and TRBJ1-2; the match to TRBD1 covers 9 bases. Looked up from germline, CDR1 is SQVTM and CDR2 is ANQGSEA. The CDR3 totals 15 residues. CDR3 in amino acids: CGAGSKTGGFYGYTF. CDR3 DNA: TGCGGCGCCGGGAGCAAAACAGGGGGCTTCTATGGCTACACCTTC. Together with reference TRBV29-1 and TRBJ1-2, the CDR3 gives the full variable domain: SAVISQKPSRDICQRGTSLTIQCQVDSQVTMMFWYRQQPGQSLTLIATANQGSEATYESGFVIDKFPISRPNLTFSTLTVSNMSPEDSSIYLCGAGSKTGGFYGYTFGSGTRLTVV.

As concerns this clonotype: One junction end does not reproduce the germline sequence, and a read error may be involved. The V call is TRBV6-1, the J call TRBJ1-5; TRBD1 aligns across 7 bases. The CDR3 runs 16 residues. Looked up from germline, CDR1 is MNHNS and CDR2 is SASEGT. The CDR3 protein is CASSKTGALGNQPQPF. The CDR3 DNA sequence: TGTGCCAGCAGTAAAACAGGGGCTCTCGGCAATCAGCCCCAGCCTTTT.

This clonotype was observed once. For the CDR3, the DNA is TGTGCCAGCAACCCCACTGCCGGGACCTCGAACGAAGCTTTCTTT. It specifies CASNPTAGTSNEAFF. The V and J genes are TRBV12-3 or TRBV12-4 and TRBJ1-1, with a possible D match to TRBD1 (5 bases). V lost 7 bases, J lost 8 bases, and 23 bases lay in between. This CDR3 has 15 residues.

This clonotype was seen a handful of times. With a much larger clone just one base away, this may be a read error. This chain joins TRBV24-1 and TRBJ2-5; D is undetermined. The CDR3 sequence is 11 residues long. The germline CDR1 and CDR2 sequences are KGHDR and SFDVKD. V was cut by 5 bases and J by 3 bases, with 3 bases left in between. The CDR3 DNA sequence: TGTGCCACCAGTGTGGAAGAGACCCAGTACTTC. Translated, it gives CATSVEETQYF.

The V and J genes are TRBV11-2 and TRBJ2-5; 8 bases are a match to TRBD2. Germline assignment: CDR1 SGHAT and CDR2 FQNNGV. The CDR3 extends over 16 amino acids. The J segment lost 4 bases and the V segment lost 2 bases, leaving 9 bases of the junction unmatched. The CDR3 DNA reads TGTGCCAGCAGCTTACGAATCGGGGGGGTTGGAGAGACCCAGTACTTC. Protein sequence: CASSLRIGGVGETQYF.

The chain combines TRBV6-1 with TRBJ2-6; no firm D call. CDR1 and CDR2 (germline): MNHNS, SASEGT. V dropped 1 base and J dropped 0 bases, with 4 bases sitting between them. This CDR3 region has 15 residues. The DNA of the CDR3 is TGTGCCAGCAGTGAAGGATTCTCTGGGGCCAACGTCCTGACTTTC. It specifies CASSEGFSGANVLTF.

This clonotype has at least ten counts. This chain joins TRBV7-2 and TRBJ1-5, with D tentatively TRBD1 (6 bases). This CDR3 comprises 15 residues. Trimming took 5 bases from V and 4 from J, leaving 15 bases between them. CDR1 and CDR2 (germline): SGHTA, FQGNSA. The CDR3 nucleotides are TGTGCCAGCAGCCCGTCGGACAGTTCGAATCAGCCCCAGCATTTT. It codes for CASSPSDSSNQPQHF.

This chain links TRBV4-1 with TRBJ2-3, with D unclear. V was cut by 1 base and J by 4 bases, with 15 bases left in between. CDR1 and CDR2 (germline): MGHRA, YSYEKL. The length of the CDR3 is 16 residues. CDR3 bases: TGCGCCAGCAGCCAAGCCAGTGGGGTTCTTCCAGATACGCAGTATTTT. It yields the protein CASSQASGVLPDTQYF.

This clonotype was seen ten or more times. The V and J genes are TRBV7-8 and TRBJ2-4, with no clear D. V lost 1 base and J lost 3, with 7 bases in between. Germline CDR1 is SGHVS and CDR2 is FQNEAQ. The CDR3 totals 14 residues. CDR3 in amino acids: CASSLGGSKNIQYF. As DNA, the CDR3 is TGTGCCAGCAGCTTAGGGGGTAGCAAAAACATTCAGTACTTC.

This clonotype showed up many times. J is TRBJ1-6 and V is TRBV6-1, with 8 bases that match TRBD1. From germline, CDR1 is MNHNS and CDR2 SASEGT. This CDR3 comprises 14 residues. Unmatched junction bases numbered 5, after V lost 7 bases and J lost 6 bases. CDR3 protein: CASKPGQANSPLHF. The DNA for the CDR3 is TGTGCCAGCAAACCGGGACAGGCTAATTCACCCCTCCACTTT.

Many counts were recorded for this clonotype. This sequence joins TRBV6-5 and TRBJ1-1; D is unresolved. The V gene's germline CDR1 is MNHEY and CDR2 SVGAGI. The CDR3 totals 12 residues. The germline V and J ends were trimmed by 8 bases and 2 bases, with 9 bases remaining between them. The DNA for the CDR3 is TGTGCCAGCGGCGGCTCTAACACTGAAGCTTTCTTT. The encoded protein is CASGGSNTEAFF.

This clonotype has a count of ten or more. This chain joins TRBV6-5 and TRBJ2-7, with no clear D. V was trimmed by 7 bases and J by 0 bases, leaving 7 bases between them. The CDR3 is 12 amino acids. Germline CDR1 MNHEY, CDR2 SVGAGI. This CDR3 reads CASKMASYEQYF. CDR3 DNA sequence: TGTGCCAGCAAGATGGCCTCCTACGAGCAGTACTTC.

This clonotype occurred many times. CDR3 coding DNA: TGTGCCAGCAGTATCGACAGGGTGGGCACCGGGGAGCTGTTTTTT. Amino acids: CASSIDRVGTGELFF. The chain is built from TRBV28 and TRBJ2-2, with 7 bases fitting TRBD1. Germline values: CDR1 MDHEN, CDR2 SYDVKM. This CDR3 spans 15 amino acids. The trim removed 5 bases at V and 4 bases at J, leaving 7 bases unmatched.

This clonotype has more than one count but fewer than ten. The rearrangement joins TRBV7-9 to TRBJ1-1; D is unresolved. This CDR3 spans 10 amino acids. CDR1 and CDR2 (germline): SEHNR, FQNEAQ (reference sequence). The V gene lost 3 bases and the J gene lost 10 bases, with 6 bases spanning the gap. CDR3 protein: CASSFFGAFF. For the CDR3, the DNA is TGTGCCAGCAGCTTTTTCGGAGCTTTCTTT.

This clonotype was detected only a few times. V gene TRBV11-2 combines with J gene TRBJ2-1; no firm D call. Trimming took 4 bases from V and 0 from J, leaving 10 bases between them. This CDR3 is built from 15 residues. Germline V CDR1 and CDR2: SGHAT, FQNNGV. CDR3 protein: CASSSLWSSYNEQFF. DNA of the CDR3: TGTGCCAGCAGCTCACTATGGAGCTCCTACAATGAGCAGTTCTTC.

This clonotype was picked up many times. The genes are TRBV6-5 and TRBJ2-7; D might be TRBD1 (6 bases). There are 16 residues in the CDR3. V lost 2 bases, J lost 5 bases, and 19 bases lay in between. In germline, CDR1 is MNHEY, CDR2 SVGAGI. The CDR3 reads CASSYTINRAGHEQYF. The CDR3 nucleotides are TGTGCCAGCAGTTACACAATAAACAGGGCCGGGCACGAGCAGTACTTC.

This chain connects TRBV7-2 to TRBJ2-5, with D possibly called TRBD1 or TRBD2 (6 bases each). V lost 1 base to trimming and J lost 5 bases, with 11 bases between them. Germline values: CDR1 SGHTA, CDR2 FQGNSA. CDR3 length equals 14 residues. The CDR3 sequence: CASSLVGGLETQYF. CDR3 coding DNA: TGTGCCAGCAGCTTAGTCGGGGGCTTGGAGACCCAGTACTTC.

This clonotype was recorded many times. This chain links TRBV5-1 with TRBJ2-2; 14 bases agree with TRBD2. V shed 4 bases and J 5 bases; nucleotides not matched to a gene: 7. Germline CDR1 reads SGHRS; CDR2 reads YFSETQ. The CDR3 sequence is 17 residues long. The CDR3 nucleotides are TGCGCCAGCAGCCACGGACTAGCGGGAGGTCGAACCGGGGAGCTGTTTTTT. This encodes CASSHGLAGGRTGELFF.

There are many counts of this clonotype. This rearrangement joins TRBV7-9 to TRBJ1-1; TRBD1 agrees at 7 bases. The CDR3 extends over 14 amino acids. Per the germline V gene, CDR1 is SEHNR and CDR2 is FQNEAQ (reference sequence). The trim removed 0 bases at V and 5 bases at J, leaving 3 bases unmatched. The CDR3 is CASSLAGQMTEAFF. CDR3 bases: TGTGCCAGCAGCTTAGCGGGACAGATGACTGAAGCTTTCTTT.